This T cell receptor (beta chain) was recovered during a study of T cells in Graves' hyperthyroidism and ophthalmopathy. Regarding the study as a whole: Most thyroid-expanded clonotypes above 0.001 were also found in blood. In the analysis, a 13 V-J model separated ophthalmopathy from stable hyperthyroidism.

Amplified TCR beta CDR3 regions derived from RNA transcripts. In the first-round RT-PCR of the TCR CDR3, the HTBI primer set was used. TCRdb re-derived calls from the multiplex PCR reads in MiXCR, one entry per CDR3 protein. The table has fewer than 700,000 distinct CDR3 sequences, approximately 17% seen once. V lost 1 base and J lost 2; bases outside the gene matches: 3. Germline V gene lookup returns CDR1 SGHRS and CDR2 YFSETQ. The CDR3 loop spans 14 amino acids. At least ten counts were recorded for this clonotype. Its antigen remains unidentified. Sequencing input: blood. The TCR was taken from a woman between 18 and 29 years old with Graves' ophthalmopathy. V usage is TRBV5-1 and J usage is TRBJ2-7; 7 bases are shared with TRBD2. The CDR3 loop reads CASSLLGLPYEQYF. The CDR3 nucleotides are TGCGCCAGCAGCTTGTTGGGACTACCCTACGAGCAGTACTTC.